Below are 11 T cell receptor beta chains sequenced from a single sample in a study of read filtering for tumor transcriptome and immune sequencing. The library was built from roughly 400 ng RNA with molecular barcoded adaptors for alpha/delta and beta/gamma chains. TCRdb re-derived calls from the reads in MiXCR, one entry per CDR3 protein. Of approximately 59,000 distinct CDR3 sequences listed, 9% to 15% are singletons. Sequencing input: a population of CD138-negative cells sorted from bone marrow. All receptors derive from a donor aged 40 or over with multiple myeloma.

This clonotype came up many times. The genes are TRBV5-1 and TRBJ1-4, with TRBD1 identical over 8 bases. The CDR3 has 15 residues. The germline gives CDR1 SGHRS, CDR2 YFSETQ. The J segment lost 7 bases and the V segment lost 3 bases, leaving 8 bases of the junction unmatched. CDR3 in amino acids: CASSSATGVGEKLFF. The CDR3 DNA sequence: TGCGCCAGCAGCTCCGCGACAGGGGTTGGTGAAAAACTGTTTTTT.

The chain combines TRBV7-2 with TRBJ1-5; no definite D call. Per the germline V gene, CDR1 is SGHTA and CDR2 is FQGNSA. V was pared by 5 bases and J by 0 bases, with 11 bases between. This CDR3 contains 15 residues. CDR3 DNA: TGTGCCAGCAGCCCCTGGAAAGATAGCAATCAGCCCCAGCATTTT. Protein product: CASSPWKDSNQPQHF.

This clonotype was observed a handful of times. A read error may be the cause here, since a much bigger clone is one base away. The chain combines TRBV7-2 with TRBJ2-1; possibly TRBD1 for D (5 bases). The CDR3 spans 14 residues. Germline-derived CDR1 and CDR2 are SGHTA and FQGNSA. The CDR3, as DNA: TGTGCCAGCAGCCCCTCCAGGGTATCAAATGGGCAGTTCTTC. Its translation is CASSPSRVSNGQFF.

This clonotype appeared many times. One junction end disagrees with the germline gene, perhaps due to a read error. J is TRBJ2-1 and V is TRBV2; 11 bases are shared with TRBD1. The CDR3 is 19 amino acids. From germline, CDR1 is SNHLY and CDR2 FYNNEI. CDR3 loop: CASRKGTGGQRKSYNEQFF. The DNA for the CDR3 is TGTGCCAGCAGAAAAGGGACAGGGGGACAACGGAAGTCCTACAATGAGCAGTTTTTC.

This clonotype has just a few counts. The chain has TRBV3-1 and TRBJ1-6; the D is unclear. V was shortened by 2 bases and J by 14 bases, with 10 bases between the two germline ends. The CDR3 runs to 12 residues. CDR1 is LGHDT and CDR2 is YNNKEL in the germline V gene (reference sequence). The CDR3 DNA is TGTGCCAGCAGCCAACCAGGTGTGGCCCTCCACTTT. This codes for CASSQPGVALHF.

This clonotype was found many times. One end of the junction does not line up with germline, which may come from a read error. The genes are TRBV7-7 and TRBJ2-2; D not resolved. The CDR3 extends over 13 amino acids. Germline lookup yields CDR1 SSHAT and CDR2 FNYEAQ (reference sequence). The CDR3 spells CASSPGPTGELFF. In DNA form, the CDR3 reads TGTGCTAGCAGCCCCGGTCCAACCGGGGAGCTGTTTTTT. Looking up the rest from reference TRBV7-7 and TRBJ2-2 gives the full variable domain: GAGVSQSPRYKVTKRGQDVTLRCDPISSHATLYWYQQALGQGPEFLTYFNYEAQPDKSGLPSDRFSAERPEGSISTLTIQRTEQRDSAMYRCASSPGPTGELFFGEGSRLTVL.

This clonotype was observed at least ten times. The chain couples TRBV7-8 to TRBJ1-1; D not resolved. The CDR3 runs to 13 residues. From germline, CDR1 is SGHVS and CDR2 FQNEAQ. Trimming left V 6 bases short and J 5 bases short, with 13 bases between. CDR3: CASRLTAGTEAFF. The CDR3 DNA follows: TGTGCCAGCAGACTCACGGCGGGGACTGAAGCTTTCTTT.

At least ten counts were recorded for this clonotype. This rearrangement joins TRBV6-1 to TRBJ1-1; a possible D gene is TRBD1 (6 bases). The germline CDR1 and CDR2 sequences are MNHNS and SASEGT. The CDR3 extends over 14 amino acids. V lost 7 bases and J lost 4, with 16 bases in between. CDR3 loop: CASMSVGASTEAFF. The CDR3 nucleotides are TGTGCCAGCATGAGTGTGGGGGCAAGCACTGAAGCTTTCTTT.

This clonotype was recorded at least ten times. The chain has TRBV7-9 and TRBJ2-3; 10 bases line up with TRBD1. Per germline, CDR1 SEHNR and CDR2 FQNEAQ (reference sequence). CDR3 size: 15 residues. V shed 4 bases, J shed 5 bases, and the junction held 6 bases outside the gene matches. The CDR3 DNA follows: TGTGCCAGCAGCTCGAGACAGGGGGCGGGAGATACGCAGTATTTT. It translates to CASSSRQGAGDTQYF. The whole variable domain, remainder taken from reference TRBV7-9 and TRBJ2-3, is DTGVSQNPRHKITKRGQNVTFRCDPISEHNRLYWYRQTLGQGPEFLTYFQNEAQLEKSRLLSDRFSAERPKGSFSTLEIQRTEQGDSAMYLCASSSRQGAGDTQYFGPGTRLTVL.

In the case of this clonotype: A read error may explain this, as a much larger clone is one base away. The rearrangement joins TRBV7-8 to TRBJ1-3, with 7 bases that match TRBD1. Germline values: CDR1 SGHVS, CDR2 FQNEAQ. The CDR3 sequence is 15 residues long. The CDR3 DNA reads TGTGCCGGCAGCTCTTGGACAGGAGGGGGAAACACCATATATTTT. Translating it yields CAGSSWTGGGNTIYF.

Remarks on this clonotype: One end of the junction does not line up with germline, which may come from a read error. The genes are TRBV5-1 and TRBJ1-5, with D possibly being TRBD1 (6 bases). The CDR3 covers 15 residues. Germline CDR1 SGHRS, CDR2 YFSETQ. The CDR3, as DNA: TGTGCCAGCAGCCCCCGCAGGGGACTTCTACAGCCCCAGCATTTT. It specifies CASSPRRGLLQPQHF. The variable domain in full, completed from reference TRBV5-1 and TRBJ1-5, reads KAGVTQTPRYLIKTRGQQVTLSCSPISGHRSVSWYQQTPGQGLQFLFEYFSETQRNKGNFPGRFSGRQFSNSRSEMNVSTLELGDSALYLCASSPRRGLLQPQHFGDGTRLSIL.